One and the same sample provided the 25 T cell receptor beta chains below, sequenced in a study of T-cell memory formation after mild COVID-19. TCRdb fed the 5' RACE reads into MiXCR, producing one record per CDR3 protein. The sample records about 390,000 distinct CDR3 sequences, roughly 15% being singletons. Material: PBMCs or a T cell subset sorted from them (not recorded which). All receptors derive from a man between 18 and 29 years old who had mild COVID-19 (a few samples of this study predate the infection). Cell type and time point are not known.

This clonotype was detected only a few times. This sequence joins TRBV20-1 and TRBJ2-5; D may match TRBD1 or TRBD2 (5 bases each). The CDR3 covers 15 residues. Germline assignment: CDR1 DFQATT and CDR2 SNEGSKA (reference sequence). The germline V and J ends were trimmed by 4 bases and 2 bases, with 17 bases remaining between them. As DNA, the CDR3 is TGCAGTGCTATCCCCCCGGGACGGGGTCAAGAGACCCAGTACTTC. Translated, it gives CSAIPPGRGQETQYF.

This chain links TRBV12-3 or TRBV12-4 with TRBJ1-2, with 7 bases aligning to TRBD1. J gave up 0 bases and V 7 bases, and 2 bases lay outside the gene matches. CDR3 length: 13 amino acids. The CDR3, as DNA: TGTGCCAGCACCGGGACAGCTAACTATGGCTACACCTTC. Translated, it gives CASTGTANYGYTF.

This clonotype has more than one count but fewer than ten. V usage is TRBV9 and J usage is TRBJ1-3; D gene ambiguous. This CDR3 comprises 14 residues. The V end lost 6 bases, the J end lost 0 bases, and 10 bases lay between the germline ends. Germline assignment: CDR1 SGDLS and CDR2 YYNGEE. CDR3 region: CASTGAISGNTIYF. In DNA form, the CDR3 reads TGTGCCAGCACCGGTGCGATCTCTGGAAACACCATATATTTT.

This clonotype was recorded a few times. The chain joins TRBV7-3 to TRBJ2-6; TRBD2 agrees at 12 bases. The CDR3 sequence is 18 residues long. Germline values: CDR1 SGHTA, CDR2 FQGTGA. V was pared by 5 bases and J by 0 bases, with 5 bases of the junction left unmatched. The CDR3 protein is CASSLQTSGGSGANVLTF. The DNA for the CDR3 is TGTGCCAGCAGCCTACAGACTAGCGGGGGCTCTGGGGCCAACGTCCTGACTTTC.

A few counts support this clonotype. V and J are TRBV10-3 and TRBJ1-5; no reliable D call. This CDR3 is 16 amino acids long. V was pared by 0 bases and J by 1 base, with 10 bases between. Germline assignment: CDR1 ENHRY and CDR2 SYGVKD. The CDR3 nucleotides read TGTGCCATCAGTGAGTCCCCCGCGGGAAGCAATCAGCCCCAGCATTTT. Translation: CAISESPAGSNQPQHF.

The V gene is TRBV5-1, the J gene TRBJ2-1; 11 positions agree with TRBD2. CDR1 is SGHRS and CDR2 is YFSETQ in the germline V gene. The CDR3 is 15 residues long. J gave up 5 bases and V 5 bases, and 6 bases lay outside the gene matches. This CDR3 is CASRWGLADHNEQFF. The CDR3 DNA reads as TGCGCCAGCAGGTGGGGACTAGCGGACCACAATGAGCAGTTCTTC.

The genes are TRBV6-2 or TRBV6-3 and TRBJ1-2, with D perhaps matching TRBD1 (5 bases). The CDR3 consists of 15 residues. Germline V gene data show CDR1 as MNHEY and CDR2 as SVGEGT. The ends were cut back, 5 bases at V and 5 bases at J, with 18 bases in the middle. In DNA, the CDR3 is TGTGCCAGCAGTGCAGGGTATCGGAGGTCGTATGGCTACACCTTC. Amino acid sequence: CASSAGYRRSYGYTF.

This clonotype was counted between two and nine times. The V call is TRBV6-6, the J call TRBJ2-1; D unresolved. Trimming removed 2 bases from V and 2 bases from J, with 7 bases in between. Germline CDR1 MNHNY, CDR2 SVGAGI (reference sequence). The CDR3 totals 14 residues. In DNA form, the CDR3 reads TGTGCCAGCAGTTACAGACGGGCCTACAATGAGCAGTTCTTC. It yields the protein CASSYRRAYNEQFF.

The gene calls are TRBV15 and TRBJ2-5, with D perhaps TRBD1 or TRBD2 (5 bases each). Trimming shortened V by 0 bases and J by 4 bases, and 12 bases separated the two germline ends. Germline V gene lookup returns CDR1 LNHNV and CDR2 YYDKDF (reference sequence). The CDR3 sequence is 15 residues long. The CDR3 sequence: CATSREGLRGETQYF. The CDR3 DNA follows: TGTGCCACCAGCAGAGAGGGTTTGAGGGGAGAGACCCAGTACTTC.

This clonotype was recorded many times. The V call is TRBV20-1, the J call TRBJ2-3; a possible D gene is TRBD1 (7 bases). The CDR3 extends over 13 amino acids. V shed 6 bases and J shed 7 bases, with 17 bases lying between them. The germline gives CDR1 DFQATT, CDR2 SNEGSKA (reference sequence). The DNA of the CDR3 is TGCAGTGCGTTCCAGGGGGGACCCAATACGCAGTATTTT. It encodes CSAFQGGPNTQYF.

The V gene is TRBV5-1, the J gene TRBJ2-1; 8 nucleotides agree with TRBD2. Germline trimming cut 5 bases from V and 6 bases from J; bases unmatched to any gene: 10. Germline CDR1 SGHRS, CDR2 YFSETQ. The CDR3 is 15 amino acids. In nucleotides, the CDR3 is TGCGCCAGCAGGAGATTAGCGGGGACGAGCAATGAGCAGTTCTTC. Its protein product is CASRRLAGTSNEQFF.

Only a few counts were recorded for this clonotype. The chain is built from TRBV12-3 or TRBV12-4 and TRBJ2-1; no clear D. The length of the CDR3 is 11 residues. Trimming took 3 bases from V and 10 from J, leaving 7 bases between them. The CDR3 sequence is CASSFVIEQFF. CDR3 coding DNA: TGTGCCAGCAGTTTCGTCATAGAGCAGTTCTTC.

The chain links TRBV7-2 to TRBJ2-7; no clear D gene. Per germline, CDR1 SGHTA and CDR2 FQGNSA. The CDR3 sequence is 13 residues long. Between the trimmed V and J ends, which lost 1 base and 4 bases, there was a span of 8 bases. The DNA of the CDR3 is TGTGCCAGCAGCTTAGACGTTAATTACGAGCAGTACTTC. This sequence encodes CASSLDVNYEQYF.

This chain joins TRBV4-1 and TRBJ2-3; no firm D call. Germline values: CDR1 MGHRA, CDR2 YSYEKL. The CDR3 sequence is 14 residues long. The ends were cut back, 4 bases at V and 8 bases at J, with 16 bases in the middle. CDR3 nucleotide sequence: TGCGCCAGCAGCCCCGTAGGCGGCGTGGGTACGCAGTATTTT. This gives the protein CASSPVGGVGTQYF.

J is TRBJ2-1 and V is TRBV11-3, with 8 bases identical to TRBD1. Germline CDR1 reads SGHNT; CDR2 reads YENEEA. This CDR3 spans 16 amino acids. J was trimmed by 5 bases and V by 5 bases; bases with no gene match: 11. The CDR3 sequence: CASSLGSGTGNNEQFF. As DNA, the CDR3 is TGTGCCAGCAGCCTGGGGTCGGGGACAGGAAACAATGAGCAGTTCTTC.

This clonotype has just a few counts. The rearrangement joins TRBV6-5 to TRBJ2-3; 7 positions agree with TRBD1. V shed 0 bases, J shed 1 base, and the junction held 1 base outside the gene matches. CDR3 size: 15 residues. The germline CDR1 and CDR2 sequences are MNHEY and SVGAGI. The CDR3 sequence: CASSYSQGGTDTQYF. The CDR3 DNA follows: TGTGCCAGCAGTTACTCGCAGGGGGGCACAGATACGCAGTATTTT.

The rearrangement uses TRBV6-5 and TRBJ2-6; D call uncertain. V lost 5 bases to trimming and J lost 0 bases, with 8 bases between them. This CDR3 contains 15 residues. Looked up from germline, CDR1 is MNHEY and CDR2 is SVGAGI. CDR3 in DNA: TGTGCCAGCAGTCCCCTAATCTCTGGGGCCAACGTCCTGACTTTC. Its translation: CASSPLISGANVLTF.

The chain combines TRBV7-2 with TRBJ1-1; D is unresolved. V lost 1 base, J lost 1 base, and 10 bases lay in between. The germline V gene has CDR1 SGHTA and CDR2 FQGNSA. The CDR3 sequence is 15 residues long. In nucleotides, the CDR3 is TGTGCCAGCAGCTTAGTGGAGGGATGGAACACTGAAGCTTTCTTT. Its translation is CASSLVEGWNTEAFF.

In DNA, the CDR3 is TGCAGCGTCGCGGTCGTCCAGGGGGTCAATCAGCCCCAGCATTTT. Protein product: CSVAVVQGVNQPQHF. The chain uses TRBV29-1 and TRBJ1-5; 7 bases are shared with TRBD1. V gave up 6 bases and J gave up 3 bases; unmatched junction bases: 11. Germline V gene data show CDR1 as SQVTM and CDR2 as ANQGSEA. This CDR3 is 15 amino acids long.

J is TRBJ2-1 and V is TRBV7-2, with unresolved D. Germline V gives CDR1 SGHTA, CDR2 FQGNSA. This CDR3 region has 13 residues. Trimming took 1 base from V and 7 from J, leaving 8 bases between them. CDR3 nucleotide sequence: TGTGCCAGCAGCTTAGAGGTAACGAATGAGCAGTTCTTC. This codes for CASSLEVTNEQFF.

This clonotype was counted at least ten times. The chain links TRBV5-1 to TRBJ1-1, with TRBD1 matching 7 bases. The germline V gene has CDR1 SGHRS and CDR2 YFSETQ. V gave up 0 bases and J gave up 6 bases; unmatched junction bases: 8. The CDR3 spans 15 residues. In nucleotides, the CDR3 is TGCGCCAGCAGCTTGGATGGGGACAGTTCTGCTGAAGCTTTCTTT. This codes for CASSLDGDSSAEAFF.

V usage is TRBV5-4 and J usage is TRBJ2-5; D call uncertain. Germline V CDR1 and CDR2: SGHNT, YYREEE (reference sequence). The CDR3 spans 13 residues. The V gene lost 2 bases and the J gene lost 7 bases, with 12 bases spanning the gap. The CDR3: CASSLDTTGTQYF. The DNA for the CDR3 is TGTGCCAGCAGCTTAGACACGACGGGGACCCAGTACTTC.

CDR3 sequence (DNA): TGTGCCAGCAGCTTGGTGACAGTTCCTTATGGCTACACCTTC. Protein: CASSLVTVPYGYTF. The chain employs TRBV5-6 and TRBJ1-2; the D gene is possibly TRBD1 (5 bases). Trimming stripped 0 bases from V and 5 bases from J, with 11 bases between. The CDR3 spans 14 residues. CDR1 SGHDT and CDR2 YYEEEE come from the germline V gene.

This clonotype was observed a handful of times. The V and J genes are TRBV20-1 and TRBJ2-7; 8 bases map to TRBD1. This CDR3 contains 14 residues. V was pared by 1 base and J by 5 bases, with 7 bases of the junction left unmatched. CDR1 is DFQATT and CDR2 is SNEGSKA in the germline V gene (reference sequence). DNA of the CDR3: TGCAGTGCTAGAGCCCGGACAGGGCTAGACGAGCAGTACTTC. It codes for CSARARTGLDEQYF.

This clonotype has at least ten counts. The DNA is left out, because the CDR3 cannot be placed on it with certainty; the CDR3 is given as TCRdb lists it. The rearrangement links TRBV12-3 or TRBV12-4 to TRBJ2-7; the table's D call, TRBD1, has no DNA check behind it. The CDR3 is 13 amino acids long, termini counted. CDR3: CASSFGPGDEQYV.